Each of the 9 T cell receptor beta chains below was sequenced from the same sample in a study of blood T cells in healthy people across ages. A J-beta primer mix and a sample-barcoded 5' primer were used in a second PCR of about 7 to 12 cycles. TCRdb ran MiXCR on the 5' RACE reads and lists one entry per CDR3 protein. The sample contains under 950,000 distinct CDR3 sequences, 22% of which appear only once. The material sequenced was blood. Receptors were obtained from a man between 65 and 79 years old in good health.

The chain couples TRBV7-3 to TRBJ2-1; the match to TRBD2 covers 9 bases. Germline V gene sequence: CDR1 SGHTA, CDR2 FQGTGA. The length of the CDR3 is 16 residues. The ends lost 5 bases at V and 5 bases at J; junction bases unmatched: 10. The CDR3 DNA is TGTGCCAGCAGCCCACCAGGAGCGGGAGGACACAATGAGCAGTTCTTC. Translated, it gives CASSPPGAGGHNEQFF.

V is TRBV19 and J is TRBJ2-3; no clear D. The CDR3 loop spans 13 amino acids. Germline V gene data show CDR1 as LNHDA and CDR2 as SQIVND (reference sequence). Trimming took 6 bases from V and 2 from J, leaving 9 bases between them. As DNA, the CDR3 is TGTGCCAGTAGACCTACACTCACAGATACGCAGTATTTT. It translates to CASRPTLTDTQYF.

The chain recombines TRBV25-1 with TRBJ1-2; D unclear. CDR3 length: 11 residues. From germline, CDR1 is MGHDK and CDR2 SYGVNS. Trimming cost V 0 bases and J 4 bases, with 0 bases left between them. The CDR3 reads CASSEYYGYTF. CDR3 sequence (DNA): TGTGCCAGCAGTGAATACTATGGCTACACCTTC.

This clonotype was picked up many times. The chain carries TRBV6-5 and TRBJ2-3; either TRBD1 or TRBD2 may fit D (5 bases each). The ends were cut back, 6 bases at V and 5 bases at J, with 18 bases in the middle. Per germline, CDR1 MNHEY and CDR2 SVGAGI. The CDR3 is 15 residues long. Here the CDR3 reads CASSLIRGSGDTQYF. CDR3 coding DNA: TGTGCCAGCAGCCTTATAAGGGGAAGCGGAGATACGCAGTATTTT.

There are a few counts of this clonotype. The chain carries TRBV2 and TRBJ1-4; D is ambiguous. The CDR3 consists of 10 residues. Germline V gene lookup returns CDR1 SNHLY and CDR2 FYNNEI. Trimming removed 4 bases at V and 16 bases at J, with 10 bases between. CDR3 nucleotide sequence: TGTGCCAGCAGTGGGAGGGTAGCGTTTTTT. This sequence encodes CASSGRVAFF. The whole variable domain, remainder taken from reference TRBV2 and TRBJ1-4, is EPEVTQTPSHQVTQMGQEVILRCVPISNHLYFYWYRQILGQKVEFLVSFYNNEISEKSEIFDDQFSVERPDGSNFTLKIRSTKLEDSAMYFCASSGRVAFFGSGTQLSVL.

The V gene is TRBV15, the J gene TRBJ1-6, with D possibly matching TRBD1 (5 bases). V was shortened by 6 bases and J by 6 bases, with 12 bases between the two germline ends. Germline CDR1 is LNHNV and CDR2 is YYDKDF (reference sequence). This CDR3 spans 14 amino acids. CDR3 bases: TGTGCCACCAGAAAGACGGGGGTTAATTCACCCCTCCACTTT. It specifies CATRKTGVNSPLHF.

As to this clonotype: At one boundary the junction diverges from the germline segment, which might be a read error. The chain uses TRBV12-3 or TRBV12-4 and TRBJ2-3; D is ambiguous. The CDR3 is 14 amino acids. The CDR3, as DNA: TGTGCCAGCAGTTTCAGAGGTAGAACAGATGCGCAGTATTTT. Its translation: CASSFRGRTDAQYF.

This clonotype was counted only a few times. The rearrangement links TRBV2 to TRBJ2-3; TRBD2 might be the D (6 bases). From germline, CDR1 is SNHLY and CDR2 FYNNEI. The CDR3 length is 14 residues. Trimming cost V 7 bases and J 0 bases, with 11 bases left between them. This CDR3 is CASKSGLSTDTQYF. CDR3 in DNA: TGTGCCAGCAAATCGGGACTCAGCACAGATACGCAGTATTTT.

The chain is built from TRBV7-2 and TRBJ2-1, with 14 bases matching TRBD2. Per the germline V gene, CDR1 is SGHTA and CDR2 is FQGNSA. J lost 4 bases, V lost 5 bases, and 7 bases had no gene match. The CDR3 is made up of 17 amino acids. The CDR3 DNA follows: TGTGCCAGCAGCCCAACAGGACTAGCGGGGGGTTACAATGAGCAGTTCTTC. It codes for CASSPTGLAGGYNEQFF.